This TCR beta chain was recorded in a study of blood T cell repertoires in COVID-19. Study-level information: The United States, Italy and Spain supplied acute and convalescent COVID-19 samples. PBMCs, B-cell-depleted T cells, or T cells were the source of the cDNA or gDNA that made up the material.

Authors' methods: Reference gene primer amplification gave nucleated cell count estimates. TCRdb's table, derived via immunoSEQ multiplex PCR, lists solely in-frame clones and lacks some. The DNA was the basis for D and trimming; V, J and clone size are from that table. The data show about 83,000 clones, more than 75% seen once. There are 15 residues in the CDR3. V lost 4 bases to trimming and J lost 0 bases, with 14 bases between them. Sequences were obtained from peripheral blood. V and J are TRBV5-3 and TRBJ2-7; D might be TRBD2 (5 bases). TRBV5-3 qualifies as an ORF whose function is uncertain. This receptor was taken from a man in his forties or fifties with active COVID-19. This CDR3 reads CARSRSVKVSYEQYF. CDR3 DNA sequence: TGTGCCAGAAGCCGTAGCGTAAAGGTCTCCTACGAGCAGTACTTC.